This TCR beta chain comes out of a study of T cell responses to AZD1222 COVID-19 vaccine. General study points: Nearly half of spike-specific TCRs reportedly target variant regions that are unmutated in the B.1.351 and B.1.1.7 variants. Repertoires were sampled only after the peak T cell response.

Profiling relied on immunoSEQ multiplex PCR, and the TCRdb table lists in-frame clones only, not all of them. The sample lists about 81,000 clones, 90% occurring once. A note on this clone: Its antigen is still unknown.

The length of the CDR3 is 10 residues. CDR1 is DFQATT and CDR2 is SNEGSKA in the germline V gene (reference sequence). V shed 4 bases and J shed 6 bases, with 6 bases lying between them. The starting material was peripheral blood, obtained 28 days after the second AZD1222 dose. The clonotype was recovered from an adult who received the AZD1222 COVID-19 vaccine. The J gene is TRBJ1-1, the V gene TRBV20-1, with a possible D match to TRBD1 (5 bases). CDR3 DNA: TGCAGTGCTAAGGGGTCTGAAGCTTTCTTT. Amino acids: CSAKGSEAFF.